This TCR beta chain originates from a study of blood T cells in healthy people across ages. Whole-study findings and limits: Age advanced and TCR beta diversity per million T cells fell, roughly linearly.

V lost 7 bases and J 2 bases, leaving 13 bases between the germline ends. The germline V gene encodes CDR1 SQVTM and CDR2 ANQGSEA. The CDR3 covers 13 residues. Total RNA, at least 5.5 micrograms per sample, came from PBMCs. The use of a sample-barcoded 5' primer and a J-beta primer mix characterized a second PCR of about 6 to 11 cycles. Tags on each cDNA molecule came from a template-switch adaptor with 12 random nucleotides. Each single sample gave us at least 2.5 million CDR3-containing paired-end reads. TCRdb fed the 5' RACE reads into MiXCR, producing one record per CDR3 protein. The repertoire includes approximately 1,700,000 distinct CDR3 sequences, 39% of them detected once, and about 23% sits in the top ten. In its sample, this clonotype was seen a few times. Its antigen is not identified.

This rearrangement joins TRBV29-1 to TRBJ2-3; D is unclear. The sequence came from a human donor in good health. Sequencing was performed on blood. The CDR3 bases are TGCAGCGCGGTAGGGTCCTCCACAGATACGCAGTATTTT. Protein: CSAVGSSTDTQYF.